This TCR beta chain was recorded in a study of cytomegalovirus exposure and HLA in healthy donors. The primer mix had 60 Vbeta and 13 Jbeta primers. Only in-frame clones appear in the TCRdb table, and some are missing; sequencing was by immunoSEQ multiplex PCR. The table lists 150,000 to 200,000 clones, around 80% of them singletons, with approximately 1.1% in the top ten. Germline V gene lookup returns CDR1 SGDLS and CDR2 YYNGEE. The CDR3 runs 16 residues. V was pared by 3 bases and J by 1 base, with 14 bases between. The sample holds a few counts of this clone. Specimen: PBMCs. The TCR was taken from a woman between 35 and 50 years old in good health and CMV-seronegative. V gene TRBV9 combines with J gene TRBJ2-4; TRBD1 is a possible D gene (5 bases). CDR3 loop: CASSGPGNSAKNIQYF. The CDR3 DNA follows: TGTGCCAGCAGCGGACCAGGGAATTCGGCCAAAAACATTCAGTACTTC.